A selection of T cell receptor beta chains follows, all from one sample in a study of T-cell memory formation after mild COVID-19. TCRdb reprocessed the 5' RACE reads via MiXCR and lists one record per CDR3 protein. The sample carries hundreds of thousands of distinct CDR3 sequences, roughly 22% recorded once. The sequenced sample was PBMCs or a T cell subset sorted from them (not recorded which). These receptors were collected from an adult woman who had mild COVID-19 (a few samples of this study predate the infection). Cell type and time point are not known. Each CDR3 is given with its conserved first and last residue. Fields, in order: CDR3 length, J gene, V gene, CDR3 protein.

length: 17
J: TRBJ2-1
V: TRBV7-9
CDR3: CASSSDDYGGKGNEQFF

length: 14
J: TRBJ1-1
V: TRBV12-3/TRBV12-4
CDR3: CASSLVREVTEAFF

length: 15
J: TRBJ2-7
V: TRBV4-1
CDR3: CASSLVRGEPYEQYF

length: 14
J: TRBJ2-3
V: TRBV7-9
CDR3: CASSFPNAHDTQYF

length: 17
J: TRBJ2-6
V: TRBV7-3
CDR3: CASSFGQGASGANVLTF

length: 16
J: TRBJ2-2
V: TRBV5-1
CDR3: CASSLAGTGLPGELFF

length: 15
J: TRBJ2-7
V: TRBV5-5
CDR3: CASSLGEGLSYEQYF

length: 18
J: TRBJ2-7
V: TRBV12-3/TRBV12-4
CDR3: CASTGPRRGTSGTYEQYF

length: 15
J: TRBJ2-2
V: TRBV7-8
CDR3: CASSLNRGLTGELFF

length: 19
J: TRBJ2-1
V: TRBV5-1
CDR3: CASSLAGGGLYRSYNEQFF

length: 15
J: TRBJ2-7
V: TRBV5-6
CDR3: CASSLVQGEIHEQYF

length: 12
J: TRBJ2-7
V: TRBV6-5
CDR3: CASSYSPGEQYF

length: 16
J: TRBJ2-4
V: TRBV7-9
CDR3: CASSLPGSVAKNIQYF

length: 15
J: TRBJ1-1
V: TRBV5-1
CDR3: CASSPVGRRDTEAFF

length: 13
J: TRBJ1-3
V: TRBV12-3/TRBV12-4
CDR3: CASGSSSGNTIYF

length: 16
J: TRBJ1-2
V: TRBV6-5
CDR3: CASSYESYGGVSGYTF

length: 15
J: TRBJ2-3
V: TRBV6-5
CDR3: CASSYSSGWWNTQYF

length: 12
J: TRBJ1-2
V: TRBV24-1
CDR3: CATSDEGYGYTF

length: 16
J: TRBJ2-3
V: TRBV9
CDR3: CASSPYLRGGTDTQYF

length: 13
J: TRBJ2-1
V: TRBV29-1
CDR3: CSVEVTRVGEQFF

length: 20
J: TRBJ2-4
V: TRBV5-1
CDR3: CASSLGDRIGVTLAKNIQYF

length: 16
J: TRBJ2-3
V: TRBV5-1
CDR3: CASSLSTGPRTDTQYF

length: 15
J: TRBJ1-5
V: TRBV7-8
CDR3: CASSFLGIGFRPQHF

length: 16
J: TRBJ2-7
V: TRBV20-1
CDR3: CSAREIRLAASYEQYF

length: 11
J: TRBJ1-6
V: TRBV12-3/TRBV12-4
CDR3: CASSLSRSLHF

length: 15
J: TRBJ2-5
V: TRBV12-3/TRBV12-4
CDR3: CASSSPWTGQETQYF

length: 15
J: TRBJ2-2
V: TRBV7-9
CDR3: CASSSDLRRPGELFF

length: 13
J: TRBJ2-7
V: TRBV6-2/TRBV6-3
CDR3: CASRGDSSYEQYF

length: 11
J: TRBJ1-2
V: TRBV29-1
CDR3: CSLDTGYGYTF

length: 16
J: TRBJ2-5
V: TRBV5-1
CDR3: CASSLGTSGSAETQYF

length: 11
J: TRBJ1-1
V: TRBV29-1
CDR3: CSVGGATEAFF

length: 20
J: TRBJ1-1
V: TRBV12-3/TRBV12-4
CDR3: CASSFGDRGFSITQNTEAFF

length: 13
J: TRBJ2-1
V: TRBV6-5
CDR3: CASSYGGQSEQFF

length: 14
J: TRBJ2-7
V: TRBV5-1
CDR3: CASSLDTTGYEQYF

length: 16
J: TRBJ2-7
V: TRBV27
CDR3: CASSTSAGGRFYEQYF

length: 14
J: TRBJ2-1
V: TRBV11-3
CDR3: CASSLHSAVNEQFF

length: 16
J: TRBJ2-1
V: TRBV7-2
CDR3: CASSLELAGPHNEQFF

length: 12
J: TRBJ1-2
V: TRBV6-5
CDR3: CASRDSTAGYTF

length: 13
J: TRBJ1-2
V: TRBV2
CDR3: CASRMTGNYGYTF

length: 15
J: TRBJ1-2
V: TRBV15
CDR3: CATSRDHPRPRGYTF

length: 14
J: TRBJ2-1
V: TRBV30
CDR3: CAWHVGGAYNEQFF

length: 15
J: TRBJ2-3
V: TRBV9
CDR3: CASGRGFSSTDTQYF